Given below is one T cell receptor (beta chain) in context. What it binds is unknown. The data belong to a study of T cells in Graves' hyperthyroidism and ophthalmopathy. Amplification of TCR beta CDR3 regions used RNA as the template. TCR CDR3 regions were first amplified by RT-PCR with HTBI primers. TCRdb redid the calling of the multiplex PCR reads with MiXCR, one entry per CDR3 protein. The data contain around 760,000 distinct CDR3 sequences, 35% of them seen just once; the ten biggest clones take up roughly 30%. The CDR3 covers 14 residues. The V gene's germline CDR1 is MNHNS and CDR2 SASEGT. The V end was cut by 8 bases, the J end by 3 bases, with 17 bases between. Broader study findings: Using 13 V-J features, a model discriminated ophthalmopathy from stable hyperthyroidism.

Every diagnosis used clinical symptoms, serum thyroxine and TRAb, thyroid ultrasound and orbital computed tomography. The authors obtained PBMCs from about 9 ml of fresh peripheral blood. The sequence was obtained from a middle-aged woman with Graves' hyperthyroidism. Sample: blood. This chain links TRBV6-1 with TRBJ2-7, with D unresolved. The CDR3 loop is CASREGPIIYEQYF. The DNA of the CDR3 is TGTGCCAGCCGAGAAGGGCCGATAATCTACGAGCAGTACTTC.